The entry that follows covers one T cell receptor beta chain sequence. The antigen remains unidentified. TCRdb reprocessed the 5' RACE reads via MiXCR and lists one record per CDR3 protein. The profile shows approximately 400,000 distinct CDR3 sequences, 20% to 25% of them singletons. The sample belongs to a study of T-cell memory formation after mild COVID-19. General study points: Clones contracting day 15 to 85 were balanced CD4/CD8; later expanders leaned CD4+. Largely, contracting CD4+ clones fell within CM and EM, and contracting CD8+ clones within EMRA.

CDR1 MNHEY and CDR2 SVGEGT come from the germline V gene. The V gene lost 8 bases and the J gene lost 2 bases, with 9 bases spanning the gap. This CDR3 is 13 amino acids long. This TCR came from an adult woman who had mild COVID-19 (a few samples of this study predate the infection). Cell type and time point are not known. Material: PBMCs or a T cell subset sorted from them (not recorded which). V is TRBV6-2 or TRBV6-3 and J is TRBJ2-2; D not certain. CDR3 amino acids: CASLSGNTGELFF. DNA of the CDR3: TGTGCCAGCTTATCCGGAAACACCGGGGAGCTGTTTTTT.